The rows below give T cell receptor beta chains drawn from one sample of a study of PD-L1 blockade in urothelial cancer. Data came from immunoSEQ multiplex PCR; TCRdb stores just in-frame clones and leaves some out. This sample yields about 91,000 clones, of which 90% are seen a single time; around 10% belongs to the top ten. Here the sequenced sample was PBMCs, taken around atezolizumab (anti-PD-L1) treatment. All receptors derive from a man aged 55 to 69 with urothelial cancer. Each CDR3 is given with its conserved first and last residue. Each record gives: J gene, V gene, clone size, D gene, CDR3 DNA, CDR3 protein. A D gene is named only where the DNA matches it firmly. Rows may omit the clone size; those that give it use once, few, many or a size class.

TRBJ2-3	TRBV29-1	NA	NA	TGCAGCGTCGGGAGAGGCGCAGATACGCAGTATTTT	CSVGRGADTQYF
TRBJ2-5	TRBV15	NA	NA	TGTGCCACCAGCAGCCGAGACAGGTCCCAAGAGACCCAGTACTTC	CATSSRDRSQETQYF
TRBJ2-7	TRBV27	NA	TRBD2	TGTGCCAGTTACGGGACTAGCGGGGGGTCCTACGAGCAGTACTTC	CASYGTSGGSYEQYF
TRBJ2-1	TRBV2	NA	TRBD2	TGTGCCAGCAGGAGGACTAGCGGTTACAATGAGCAGTTCTTC	CASRRTSGYNEQFF
TRBJ1-1	TRBV19	NA	TRBD1	TGTGCCAGTAGTATGGACAGGTTGAACACTGAAGCTTTCTTT	CASSMDRLNTEAFF
TRBJ1-1	TRBV19	NA	NA	TGTGCCAGTAGTATATCCGGCACAGTCATTAACACTGAAGCTTTCTTT	CASSISGTVINTEAFF
TRBJ2-2	TRBV5-1	NA	NA	TGCGCCAGCACCGAAGTATGGGGCCAGAACACCGGGGAGCTGTTTTTT	CASTEVWGQNTGELFF
TRBJ2-7	TRBV5-4	NA	NA	TGTGCCAGCAGCTTGGGCGGGGACAGCGAATACGAGCAGTACTTC	CASSLGGDSEYEQYF
TRBJ2-7	TRBV7-6	once	TRBD1	TGTGCCAGCAGCTTAGAGGACAGGGGGTACGAGCAGTACTTC	CASSLEDRGYEQYF
TRBJ2-3	TRBV5-4	NA	NA	TGTGCCAGCAGCTTGGAATCTGATACGCAGTATTTT	CASSLESDTQYF
TRBJ2-5	TRBV30	NA	TRBD1	TGTGCCTGGGAGGAAACAGGGGTCGCAGAGACCCAGTACTTC	CAWEETGVAETQYF
TRBJ2-6	TRBV7-2	NA	NA	TGTGCCAGCAGCTTGGACAGCGGGACGTCTGGGGCCAACGTCCTGACTTTC	CASSLDSGTSGANVLTF
TRBJ2-5	TRBV9	NA	NA	TGTGCCAGCAGCGTGAACACGGGTGGTCCCCAAGAGACCCAGTACTTC	CASSVNTGGPQETQYF
TRBJ2-5	TRBV5-4	NA	TRBD2	TGTGCCAGCAGCAAGGGACTAGACTTTGACCAAGAGACCCAGTACTTC	CASSKGLDFDQETQYF
TRBJ1-6	TRBV4-3	NA	NA	TGCGCCAGCAGCCAAGAAGGTCTAGCGTCGGATTCACCCCTCCACTTT	CASSQEGLASDSPLHF
TRBJ2-7	TRBV11-2	NA	NA	TGTGCCAGCAGCTTATATCAGGGTTATCGCGAGCAGTACTTC	CASSLYQGYREQYF
TRBJ2-7	TRBV2	NA	TRBD1	TGTGCCAGCGGAGACAGGGATCCGTACTTC	CASGDRDPYF
TRBJ2-2	TRBV5-4	NA	NA	TGTGCCAGCAGCCCGACACAGGGCGCGAACACCGGGGAGCTGTTTTTT	CASSPTQGANTGELFF
TRBJ2-7	TRBV5-4	NA	TRBD2	TGTGCCAGCAGCGCATTACTAGCGGGAGGGCCGGACGAGCAGTACTTC	CASSALLAGGPDEQYF
TRBJ1-4	TRBV11-2	NA	TRBD1	TGTGCCAGCAGCTCCCGGACAGGGGCTACTGAAAAACTGTTTTTT	CASSSRTGATEKLFF
TRBJ2-5	TRBV9	NA	TRBD1	TGTGCCAGCAGCGCCTCCGGGACAGGGAAAGAGACCCAGTACTTC	CASSASGTGKETQYF